Presented here are 24 T cell receptor beta chains from one specimen sequenced in a study of blood T cells in healthy people across ages. Primed by a sample-barcoded 5' primer and a J-beta primer mix, a second PCR proceeded for about 6 to 12 cycles. TCRdb re-called the 5' RACE reads through MiXCR, storing one row per CDR3 protein. The sample has nearly 1 million distinct CDR3 sequences; roughly 51% are singletons. The sample consisted of blood. Source of these receptors: a woman aged 55 to 70 in good health.

Of note for this clonotype: One end of the junction fails to match germline, which may point to a read error. The V and J genes are TRBV28 and TRBJ1-5, with D possibly matching TRBD1 (5 bases). The CDR3 is 15 amino acids. Germline-derived CDR1 and CDR2 are MDHEN and SYDVKM. CDR3 in amino acids: CASSFHRGVNQPQHF. The CDR3 DNA sequence: TGTGCCAGCAGTTTCCACAGAGGGGTGAATCAGCCTCAGCATTTT.

The V gene is TRBV27, the J gene TRBJ2-2; D remains ambiguous. Trimming shortened V by 7 bases and J by 3 bases, and 3 bases separated the two germline ends. This CDR3 region has 11 residues. Germline V CDR1 and CDR2: MNHEY, SMNVEV (reference sequence). This CDR3 is CASMYTGELFF. CDR3 coding DNA: TGTGCCAGCATGTACACCGGGGAGCTGTTTTTT.

This chain connects TRBV5-1 to TRBJ1-2; the D gene is possibly TRBD1 (6 bases). In germline, CDR1 is SGHRS, CDR2 YFSETQ. The CDR3 is made up of 14 amino acids. V lost 0 bases, J lost 4 bases, and 10 bases lay in between. CDR3 coding DNA: TGCGCCAGCAGCTTGGTCCAACAGGGCTATGGCTACACCTTC. Translating gives CASSLVQQGYGYTF.

The J gene is TRBJ2-2, the V gene TRBV30; the D is unclear. Germline-derived CDR1 and CDR2 are GTSNPN and SVGIG (reference sequence). CDR3 length equals 10 residues. The V end was cut by 5 bases, the J end by 8 bases, with 6 bases between. The CDR3: CAWGQGELFF. The CDR3 DNA reads TGTGCCTGGGGGCAAGGGGAGCTGTTTTTT.

As concerns this clonotype: A read error may account for a junction end that differs from germline. The V gene is TRBV7-3, the J gene TRBJ2-1; 11 bases agree with TRBD2. In germline, CDR1 is SGHTA, CDR2 FQGTGA. CDR3 length equals 15 residues. CDR3 protein: CVSSSTSGRTHEQFF. Here the CDR3 DNA reads TGTGTCAGCAGCTCAACTAGCGGGAGAACCCATGAGCAGTTCTTC.

The chain couples TRBV3-1 to TRBJ2-3; a weak D match, TRBD2 (5 bases). CDR1 and CDR2 (germline): LGHDT, YNNKEL (reference sequence). The CDR3 consists of 13 residues. Trimming removed 4 bases at V and 4 bases at J, with 9 bases between. The DNA for the CDR3 is TGTGCCAGCAGCCCCATGAGGGCAGATACGCAGTATTTT. Amino acid sequence: CASSPMRADTQYF.

The rearrangement joins TRBV4-1 to TRBJ2-4; no definite D call. The assigned J gene may be wrong: the sequence end matches TRBJ2-7 better. Germline assignment: CDR1 MGHRA and CDR2 YSYEKL. The CDR3 runs to 15 residues. This CDR3 reads CASSQVSGALHEQYF. CDR3 in DNA: TGCGCCAGCAGCCAAGTCTCCGGCGCACTCCACGAGCAGTACTTC.

The gene calls are TRBV4-1 and TRBJ2-1; 10 bases agree with TRBD1. CDR1 MGHRA and CDR2 YSYEKL come from the germline V gene. With 0 bases clipped from V and 1 base from J, the junction kept 3 bases outside the gene matches. The length of the CDR3 is 17 residues. CDR3 amino acids: CASSQETGGGSYNEQFF. CDR3 in DNA: TGCGCCAGCAGCCAAGAGACAGGGGGCGGGTCCTACAATGAGCAGTTCTTC.

This clonotype has only a few counts. J is TRBJ2-6 and V is TRBV6-2 or TRBV6-3; D is ambiguous. The CDR3 runs to 15 residues. Germline V gives CDR1 MNHEY, CDR2 SVGEGT. Trimming stripped 3 bases from V and 0 bases from J, with 6 bases between. This chain's CDR3 is CASSYIGSGANVLTF. CDR3 in DNA: TGTGCCAGCAGTTATATCGGCTCTGGGGCCAACGTCCTGACTTTC.

On this clonotype: A much larger clone lies one base from this, so it may be a read error. J is TRBJ1-2 and V is TRBV12-3 or TRBV12-4, with a weak D call TRBD1 (6 bases). The CDR3 spans 12 residues. The CDR3 protein is CARSLQGYGYTF. For the CDR3, the DNA is TGTGCCCGCAGTTTACAGGGCTATGGCTACACCTTC.

The sample holds a few counts of this clonotype. The V and J genes are TRBV7-9 and TRBJ2-5, with 9 positions matching TRBD2. The ends lost 3 bases at V and 4 bases at J; junction bases unmatched: 21. The germline V gene encodes CDR1 SEHNR and CDR2 FQNEAQ (reference sequence). The CDR3 contains 20 residues. The CDR3 DNA follows: TGTGCCAGCAGCTTTTGGCCCCCACCTCTGCCGGGACTAGCATCAGAGACCCAGTACTTC. This gives the protein CASSFWPPPLPGLASETQYF.

This clonotype was recorded a few times. This chain uses TRBV7-2 with TRBJ1-2; 7 bases are a match to TRBD1. V was clipped by 5 bases and J by 0 bases; unmatched bases: 3. The CDR3 is 14 amino acids. Germline CDR1 reads SGHTA; CDR2 reads FQGNSA. CDR3 sequence: CASSIQGSNYGYTF. The CDR3 DNA reads TGTGCCAGCAGCATACAGGGGTCTAACTATGGCTACACCTTC.

The chain has TRBV27 and TRBJ2-2, with a tentative D call TRBD2 (5 bases). CDR1 MNHEY and CDR2 SMNVEV come from the germline V gene (reference sequence). Trimming pared 3 bases from V and 5 bases from J, leaving 19 bases between. CDR3 length: 17 residues. The CDR3 sequence is CASSFGRHGGGTGELFF. CDR3 nucleotides: TGTGCCAGCAGTTTTGGTCGTCACGGAGGTGGAACCGGGGAGCTGTTTTTT.

The V and J genes are TRBV4-2 and TRBJ2-5, with TRBD2 matching 7 bases. V lost 0 bases to trimming and J lost 11 bases; unmatched junction nucleotides: 15. This CDR3 is 16 amino acids long. In germline, CDR1 is LGHNA, CDR2 YNFKEQ. CDR3 amino acids: CASSQEWTRNDNEQYF. In DNA form, the CDR3 reads TGTGCCAGCAGCCAAGAATGGACTAGAAACGACAATGAGCAGTACTTC.

The rearrangement uses TRBV20-1 and TRBJ2-7; D perhaps matches TRBD2 (5 bases). The V gene lost 3 bases and the J gene lost 8 bases, with 8 bases spanning the gap. The germline V gene encodes CDR1 DFQATT and CDR2 SNEGSKA (reference sequence). The CDR3 sequence is 10 residues long. In nucleotides, the CDR3 is TGCAGTGCTAGCGGGGTTAAGCAGTACTTC. Its protein is CSASGVKQYF.

The chain uses TRBV8-2 and TRBJ1-2; TRBD1, the table's D call, lacks a check against the DNA. TRBV8-2 constitutes a pseudogene. The CDR3 length is 19 residues. The CDR3 DNA follows: TGTGGCAGCACATCCGCAGCCCTGCATCAACAGGGCACTAACTATGGCTACACCTTC. Protein: CGSTSAALHQQGTNYGYTF.

The V call is TRBV12-3 or TRBV12-4, the J call TRBJ2-4, with 12 bases matching TRBD2. With 7 bases clipped from V and 6 bases from J, the junction kept 4 bases outside the gene matches. This CDR3 contains 14 residues. The CDR3 here is CASTEGLAGNIQYF. Written as DNA, the CDR3 is TGTGCCAGCACGGAGGGACTAGCGGGAAACATTCAGTACTTC.

V gene TRBV2 combines with J gene TRBJ2-5, with 10 bases matching TRBD1. This CDR3 is built from 15 residues. The ends lost 5 bases at V and 2 bases at J; junction bases unmatched: 5. Germline V lookup: CDR1 SNHLY, CDR2 FYNNEI. The CDR3 loop reads CASSRDRGGQETQYF. The CDR3 coding sequence is TGTGCCAGCAGTAGGGACAGGGGCGGGCAAGAGACCCAGTACTTC. The complete variable domain, with remaining parts taken from reference TRBV2 and TRBJ2-5, reads EPEVTQTPSHQVTQMGQEVILRCVPISNHLYFYWYRQILGQKVEFLVSFYNNEISEKSEIFDDQFSVERPDGSNFTLKIRSTKLEDSAMYFCASSRDRGGQETQYFGPGTRLLVL.

J is TRBJ2-3 and V is TRBV10-3, with a possible D match to TRBD2 (5 bases). CDR1 and CDR2 from the germline V gene are ENHRY and SYGVKD. Trimming stripped 0 bases from V and 3 bases from J, with 10 bases between. This CDR3 comprises 15 residues. The CDR3 protein is CAISESGSGTDTQYF. In DNA form, the CDR3 reads TGTGCCATCAGTGAGTCGGGATCGGGGACAGATACGCAGTATTTT.

The chain couples TRBV6-6 to TRBJ2-3; the D gene is possibly TRBD2 (6 bases). The germline V gene has CDR1 MNHNY and CDR2 SVGAGI (reference sequence). The CDR3 sequence is 13 residues long. V was trimmed by 6 bases and J by 4 bases, leaving 11 bases between them. In DNA form, the CDR3 reads TGTGCCAGCAGGCCCGCGGGACCAGATACGCAGTATTTT. This codes for CASRPAGPDTQYF.

The genes are TRBV20-1 and TRBJ2-1; 9 bases are a match to TRBD2. With V trimmed by 0 bases and J by 0 bases, 6 bases remained unmatched. Per germline, CDR1 DFQATT and CDR2 SNEGSKA (reference sequence). The CDR3 totals 17 residues. This CDR3 reads CSARDGAGGPSYNEQFF. The DNA of the CDR3 is TGCAGTGCTAGAGATGGAGCGGGGGGACCCTCCTACAATGAGCAGTTCTTC.

The V call is TRBV6-5, the J call TRBJ2-1; weak D call: TRBD2 (6 bases). Trimming pared 3 bases from V and 9 bases from J, leaving 21 bases between. CDR1 is MNHEY, CDR2 SVGAGI, per germline. The CDR3 consists of 16 residues. The CDR3 nucleotides are TGTGCCAGCAGTTATCGGCACGGGAGCCGCCCCGGTGAGCAGTTCTTC. Protein product: CASSYRHGSRPGEQFF.

This clonotype occurred once. This chain connects TRBV3-1 to TRBJ2-4; D gene unclear. Germline values: CDR1 LGHDT, CDR2 YNNKEL (reference sequence). This CDR3 has 14 residues. Trimming left V 2 bases short and J 9 bases short, with 14 bases between. The CDR3 DNA reads TGTGCCAGCAGCCAAAGAAGCACTACGTTCATTCAGTACTTC. Translated, it gives CASSQRSTTFIQYF.

This clonotype has more than one count but fewer than ten. This sequence joins TRBV20-1 and TRBJ2-7; 8 positions match TRBD2. After removal of 3 bases from V and 2 bases from J, the junction contained 9 bases not matched to a gene. Looked up from germline, CDR1 is DFQATT and CDR2 is SNEGSKA (reference sequence). The CDR3 totals 15 residues. CDR3 region: CSASNPGLVPYEQYF. In nucleotides, the CDR3 is TGCAGTGCTAGCAATCCGGGACTAGTCCCCTACGAGCAGTACTTC.